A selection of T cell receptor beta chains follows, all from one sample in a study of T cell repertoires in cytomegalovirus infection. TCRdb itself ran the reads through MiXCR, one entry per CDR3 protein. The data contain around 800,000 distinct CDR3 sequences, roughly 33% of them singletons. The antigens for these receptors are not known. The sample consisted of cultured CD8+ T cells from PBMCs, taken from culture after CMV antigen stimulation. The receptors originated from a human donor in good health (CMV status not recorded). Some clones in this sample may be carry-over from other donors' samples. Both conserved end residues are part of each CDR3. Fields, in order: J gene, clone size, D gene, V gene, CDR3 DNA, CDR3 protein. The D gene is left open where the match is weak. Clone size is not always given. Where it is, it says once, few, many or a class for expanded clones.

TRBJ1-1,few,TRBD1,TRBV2,TGTGCCAGCAGGACAGGGAGAGACACTGAAGCTTTCTTT,CASRTGRDTEAFF
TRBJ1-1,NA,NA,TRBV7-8,TGTGCCAGCAGCTCCACAGACAGAATGAACACTGAAGCTTTCTTT,CASSSTDRMNTEAFF
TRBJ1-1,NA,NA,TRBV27,TGTGCCAGCAGTTCGGGACGGAAGGAAGCTTTCTTT,CASSSGRKEAFF
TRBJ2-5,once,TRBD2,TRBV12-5,TGTGTTAGTGGTACGAATAGCGGGGCGGAGACCCAGTACTTC,CVSGTNSGAETQYF
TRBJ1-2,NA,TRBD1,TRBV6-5,TGTGCCAGCAGTTGGGACAGCCGGCAGTGGGGCTACACCTTC,CASSWDSRQWGYTF
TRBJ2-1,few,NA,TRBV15,TGTGCCACCAGCTGGGGCAGGGACAATGAGCAGTTCTTC,CATSWGRDNEQFF
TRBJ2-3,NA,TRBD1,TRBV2,TGTGCCAGCAGTGAAGCGCTTGGGACAGGGTACGCGACAGATACGCAGTATTTT,CASSEALGTGYATDTQYF
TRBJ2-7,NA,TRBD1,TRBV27,TGTGCCAGCAGTTTTGCAGGGGGCTTCTACGAGCAGTACTTC,CASSFAGGFYEQYF
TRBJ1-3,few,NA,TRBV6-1,TGTGCCAGCAGCCAACAAAATATGGGAAACACCATATATTTT,CASSQQNMGNTIYF
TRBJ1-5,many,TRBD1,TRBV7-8,TGTGCCAGCAGCTTACAGGGGGGGGGCAATCAGCCCCAGCATTTT,CASSLQGGGNQPQHF
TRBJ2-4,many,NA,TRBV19,TGTGCCAGTAGCCTCCCACGACAGGGGAGGGTTCGGAACATTCAGTACTTC,CASSLPRQGRVRNIQYF
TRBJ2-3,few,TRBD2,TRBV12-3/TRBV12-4,TGTGCCAGCAGTTCGGGGGGGCCGATAGATACGCAGTATTTT,CASSSGGPIDTQYF
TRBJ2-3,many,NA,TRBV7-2,TGTGCCAGCAACGAGAGGGGGGGGGGACGCCCAGATACGCAGTATTTT,CASNERGGGRPDTQYF
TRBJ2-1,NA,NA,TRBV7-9,TGTGCCAGCAGCCTTGATCCGGGGGGCGGTGAGCAGTTCTTC,CASSLDPGGGEQFF
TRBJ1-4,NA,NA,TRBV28,TGTGCCAGCAGACCCGCCGGGACAAGACGTCCAACTAATGAAAAACTGTTTTTT,CASRPAGTRRPTNEKLFF
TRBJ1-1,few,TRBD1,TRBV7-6,TGTGCCAGCAGCCCACGCGGACAGGAGGCGAACACTGAAGCTTTCTTT,CASSPRGQEANTEAFF
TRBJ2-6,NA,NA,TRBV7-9,TGTGCCATCGGACAGTCCAACTGGAGGAGCTCTGGGGCCAACGTCCTGACTTTC,CAIGQSNWRSSGANVLTF
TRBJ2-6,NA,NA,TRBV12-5,TGTGCTAGTGGTTTGCTTTTCTCTAGGGCCAACGTCCTGACTTTC,CASGLLFSRANVLTF
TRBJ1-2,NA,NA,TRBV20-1,TGCAGTGCTAGAGATTTGAGCGGGGGCGAAGCTTATGGCTACACCTTC,CSARDLSGGEAYGYTF
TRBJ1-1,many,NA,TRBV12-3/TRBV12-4,TGTGCCAGCAGTTTATTCGGCAGCATGAACACTGAAGCTTTCTTT,CASSLFGSMNTEAFF
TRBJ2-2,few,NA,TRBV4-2,TGTGCCAGCAGCACGCGGGCCGGGGAGCTGTTTTTT,CASSTRAGELFF
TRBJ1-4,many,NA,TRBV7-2,TGTGCCAGCAGCTTAAGTGCAGCGGGCGGGGGCGTTGGAACTAATGAAAAACTGTTTTTT,CASSLSAAGGGVGTNEKLFF
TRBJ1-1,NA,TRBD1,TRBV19,TGTGCCACTCGGCTCGGGACAGCCAATGAAGCTTTCTTT,CATRLGTANEAFF
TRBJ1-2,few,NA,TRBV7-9,TGTGCCAGCAGCTCCTTAAGACTGGAGGGCTACTATGGCTACACCTTC,CASSSLRLEGYYGYTF
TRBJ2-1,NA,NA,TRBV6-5,TGTGCCAGCAGTTACTCCCCGGGGGGCCACAATGAGCAGTTCTTC,CASSYSPGGHNEQFF
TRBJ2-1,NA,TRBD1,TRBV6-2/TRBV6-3,TGTGCCAGCAGTTACAGCCGGGACAGGGCCTACAATGAGCAGTTCTTC,CASSYSRDRAYNEQFF
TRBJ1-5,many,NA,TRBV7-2,TGTGCCAGCAGCCAAGGACCGGATCGCAATCAGCCCCAGCATTTT,CASSQGPDRNQPQHF
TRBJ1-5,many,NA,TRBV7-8,TGTGCCAGCAGCTTAGTGACGGCAGGGTATGGTCAGCCCCAGCATTTT,CASSLVTAGYGQPQHF
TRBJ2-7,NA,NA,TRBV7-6,TGTGCCAGCAGCTTAGTTGTGGACCCCAAACTCCACGAGCAGTACTTC,CASSLVVDPKLHEQYF
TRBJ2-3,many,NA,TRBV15,TGTGCCACCAGCAATACCGGGACAACTAGCACAGATACGCAGTATTTT,CATSNTGTTSTDTQYF
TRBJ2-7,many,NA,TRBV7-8,TGTGCCGCGGCGGAGGACATAAGAAACGAGCAGTACTTC,CAAAEDIRNEQYF
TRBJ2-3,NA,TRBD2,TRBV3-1,TGTGCCAGCAGCCAAGGCGGGAGCGGGGGGGCCCCAGATACGCAGTATTTT,CASSQGGSGGAPDTQYF
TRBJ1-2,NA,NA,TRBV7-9,TGTGCCAGCAGCTTAAGTCAGGGCACCGAATTGGAGGGCTACACCTTC,CASSLSQGTELEGYTF
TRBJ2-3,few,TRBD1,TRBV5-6,TGTGCCAGCAGCCCGAGGTCCGGGACAGGGGTTAATGAAGATACGCAGTATTTT,CASSPRSGTGVNEDTQYF
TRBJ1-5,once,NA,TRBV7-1,TGTGCCAGCAGTCGTCTCTCGAGCACTCCGCCCCAGCATTTT,CASSRLSSTPPQHF
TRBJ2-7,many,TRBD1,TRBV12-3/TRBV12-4,TGTGCCAGCAGCTTAGGACAGGGAAACTACGAGCAGTACTTC,CASSLGQGNYEQYF
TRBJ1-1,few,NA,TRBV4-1,TGCGCCAGCAGCCAAGAAGACCTCCTCGGGGACACTGAAGCTTTCTTT,CASSQEDLLGDTEAFF
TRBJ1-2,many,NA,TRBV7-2,TGTGCCAGCCCTATTGACAGCGACTACTATGGCTACACCTTC,CASPIDSDYYGYTF